The TCR beta chain under discussion was sequenced for a study of Ad26.COV2.S vaccination and SARS-CoV-2 variants. Study overall: Doses of Ad26.COV2.S were injected into muscle once or twice, 56 days apart. Study-level results: Total T cell responses were possibly underestimated by TCR breadth and depth analyses.

The data were produced by immunoSEQ multiplex PCR, yet TCRdb's version contains in-frame clones alone and is incomplete. The table includes about 400,000 clones, approximately 88% detected once. Treatment here: some 20 received Ad26.COV2.S at low or high dose, single or two shots; about 5 received placebo; per-sample allocation not given. Day 63 after the first injection of vaccine or placebo was the sampling time. The sample came from a Boston adult aged 18-55 years. An Ad26 vector was used to express Wuhan-strain SARS-CoV-2 spike as the vaccine. In the case of this clone: Its antigen is still unknown.

The input for sequencing was peripheral blood, taken in a trial of Ad26.COV2.S vaccine versus placebo. The TCR comes from a person between 18 and 59 years old who received the Ad26.COV2.S COVID-19 vaccine or a placebo.

The CDR3 sequence: CASSLDPGHEQYF. CDR3 coding DNA: TGTGCCAGCAGCTTGGATCCGGGCCACGAGCAGTACTTC. This chain connects TRBV5-4 to TRBJ2-7; D is unclear. Germline lookup yields CDR1 SGHNT and CDR2 YYREEE (reference sequence). This CDR3 spans 13 amino acids. The V end lost 0 bases, the J end lost 5 bases, and 9 bases lay between the germline ends.